The 10 T cell receptor beta chains below were found in one sample sequenced in a study of T cell responses to AZD1222 COVID-19 vaccine. Profiling relied on immunoSEQ multiplex PCR, and the TCRdb table lists in-frame clones only, not all of them. The table lists around 120,000 clones, 90% of them singletons, with approximately 7.5% in the top ten. This sample comprised peripheral blood, obtained on day 0 of AZD1222 vaccination. The receptors were sampled from an adult in good health.

This clone has just one count. The J gene is TRBJ1-4, the V gene TRBV28; D is undetermined. V lost 5 bases and J 0 bases, leaving 13 bases between the germline ends. The CDR3 loop spans 16 amino acids. Germline CDR1 is MDHEN and CDR2 is SYDVKM. The CDR3 region is CASSMLPSTTNEKLFF. In DNA, the CDR3 is TGTGCCAGCAGTATGCTCCCGAGTACAACTAATGAAAAACTGTTTTTT.

The chain employs TRBV10-3 and TRBJ2-7; TRBD1 aligns across 9 bases. Trimming took 6 bases from V and 4 from J; bases not matched to a gene: 4. The CDR3 runs 13 residues. CDR1 is ENHRY and CDR2 is SYGVKD in the germline V gene. In nucleotides, the CDR3 is TGTGCCATCAGGAAAGACAGGGGGTACGAGCAGTACTTC. This gives the protein CAIRKDRGYEQYF.

The CDR3 sequence: CASSEAAGENIQYF. In nucleotides, the CDR3 is TGTGCCAGCAGTGAAGCTGCAGGCGAAAACATTCAGTACTTC. This sequence joins TRBV6-1 and TRBJ2-4; D is unclear. This CDR3 spans 14 amino acids. The germline V gene has CDR1 MNHNS and CDR2 SASEGT. V was pared by 0 bases and J by 5 bases, with 8 bases between.

The rearrangement uses TRBV27 and TRBJ2-7, with 11 bases aligning to TRBD2. The CDR3 covers 16 residues. Germline CDR1 and CDR2: MNHEY and SMNVEV (reference sequence). Trimming took 4 bases from V and 8 from J; bases not matched to a gene: 13. The chain's CDR3 is CASSSVAGGRTSKQYF. CDR3 sequence (DNA): TGTGCCAGCAGTTCCGTAGCGGGAGGGCGTACTTCGAAGCAGTACTTC.

The rearrangement uses TRBV6-6 and TRBJ2-7, with 10 bases matching TRBD2. V dropped 0 bases and J dropped 4; count of bases not matched to a gene: 3. This CDR3 has 15 amino acids. Germline V CDR1 and CDR2: MNHNY, SVGAGI (reference sequence). This CDR3 is CASSYSLAGVYEQYF. The CDR3 bases are TGTGCCAGCAGTTACTCCCTAGCGGGAGTGTACGAGCAGTACTTC.

This clone has a handful of counts. The chain uses TRBV5-4 and TRBJ1-1; D call uncertain. This CDR3 is built from 15 residues. Germline lookup yields CDR1 SGHNT and CDR2 YYREEE (reference sequence). The V end lost 1 base, the J end lost 0 bases, and 10 bases lay between the germline ends. CDR3 in DNA: TGTGCCAGCAGCTTGTTTCGGGGAGTGAACACTGAAGCTTTCTTT. This sequence encodes CASSLFRGVNTEAFF. The full variable domain, completed using reference TRBV5-4 and TRBJ1-1, is ETGVTQSPTHLIKTRGQQVTLRCSSQSGHNTVSWYQQALGQGPQFIFQYYREEENGRGNFPPRFSGLQFPNYSSELNVNALELDDSALYLCASSLFRGVNTEAFFGQGTRLTVV.

This chain connects TRBV7-3 to TRBJ2-2; D call uncertain. The V gene's germline CDR1 is SGHTA and CDR2 FQGTGA. V was trimmed by 2 bases and J by 1 base, leaving 8 bases between them. The CDR3 is 15 residues long. CDR3 sequence reads: CASSLFPQNTGELFF. As DNA, the CDR3 is TGTGCCAGCAGCTTATTCCCACAGAACACCGGGGAGCTGTTTTTT.

The CDR3 DNA reads TGCGCCAGCCGACCGAACCCGTCTCCGGGTTCACCCCTCCACTTT. As protein: CASRPNPSPGSPLHF. This chain uses TRBV5-1 with TRBJ1-6; D is unresolved. V was cut by 7 bases and J by 9 bases, with 20 bases left in between. The CDR3 spans 15 residues. Germline V gene data show CDR1 as SGHRS and CDR2 as YFSETQ.

The chain uses TRBV11-2 and TRBJ2-6; TRBD1 might be the D (5 bases). The CDR3 totals 18 residues. Trimming took off 0 bases at V and 1 base at J, with 13 bases between the two ends. CDR1 SGHAT and CDR2 FQNNGV come from the germline V gene. The CDR3 spells CASSLEIGQGSGANVLTF. DNA of the CDR3: TGTGCCAGCAGCTTAGAAATAGGCCAGGGATCTGGGGCCAACGTCCTGACTTTC. Full variable domain (outside the CDR3, taken from reference TRBV11-2 and TRBJ2-6): EAGVAQSPRYKIIEKRQSVAFWCNPISGHATLYWYQQILGQGPKLLIQFQNNGVVDDSQLPKDRFSAERLKGVDSTLKIQPAKLEDSAVYLCASSLEIGQGSGANVLTFGAGSRLTVL.

This chain joins TRBV15 and TRBJ2-1, with TRBD1 identical over 12 bases. The CDR3 spans 18 residues. V shed 5 bases and J 2 bases; nucleotides not matched to a gene: 10. Germline V lookup: CDR1 LNHNV, CDR2 YYDKDF (reference sequence). The CDR3: CATSGRPGQGATYNEQFF. CDR3 sequence (DNA): TGTGCCACCAGCGGACGGCCGGGACAGGGGGCAACCTACAATGAGCAGTTCTTC.